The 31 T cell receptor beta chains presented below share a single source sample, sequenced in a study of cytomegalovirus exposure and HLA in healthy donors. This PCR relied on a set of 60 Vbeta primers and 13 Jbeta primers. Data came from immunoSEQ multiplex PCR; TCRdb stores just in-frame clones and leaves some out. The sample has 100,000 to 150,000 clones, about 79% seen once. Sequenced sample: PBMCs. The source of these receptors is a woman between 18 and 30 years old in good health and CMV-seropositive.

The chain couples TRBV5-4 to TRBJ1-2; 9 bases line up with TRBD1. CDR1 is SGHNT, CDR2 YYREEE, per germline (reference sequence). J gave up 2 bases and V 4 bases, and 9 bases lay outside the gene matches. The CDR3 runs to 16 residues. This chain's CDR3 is CASSAGTGLVNYGYTF. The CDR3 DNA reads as TGTGCCAGCAGCGCCGGGACAGGGCTGGTCAACTATGGCTACACCTTC.

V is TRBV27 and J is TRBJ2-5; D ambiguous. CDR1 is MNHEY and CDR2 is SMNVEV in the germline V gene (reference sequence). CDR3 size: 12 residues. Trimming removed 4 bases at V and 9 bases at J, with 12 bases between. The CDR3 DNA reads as TGTGCCAGCAGTTCCCATGACTTGGCCCAGTACTTC. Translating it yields CASSSHDLAQYF.

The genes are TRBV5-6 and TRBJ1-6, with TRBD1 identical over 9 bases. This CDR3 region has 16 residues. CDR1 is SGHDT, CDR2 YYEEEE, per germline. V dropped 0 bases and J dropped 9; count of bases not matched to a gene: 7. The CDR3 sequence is CASSLGGTGNSSPLHF. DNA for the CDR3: TGTGCCAGCAGCTTGGGGGGGACAGGGAACAGTTCACCCCTCCACTTT.

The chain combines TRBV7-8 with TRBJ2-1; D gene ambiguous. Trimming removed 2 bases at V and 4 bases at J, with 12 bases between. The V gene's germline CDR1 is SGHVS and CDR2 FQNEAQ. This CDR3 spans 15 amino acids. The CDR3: CASSLSIDWYNEQFF. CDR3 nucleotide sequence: TGTGCCAGCAGCTTATCCATCGACTGGTACAATGAGCAGTTCTTC.

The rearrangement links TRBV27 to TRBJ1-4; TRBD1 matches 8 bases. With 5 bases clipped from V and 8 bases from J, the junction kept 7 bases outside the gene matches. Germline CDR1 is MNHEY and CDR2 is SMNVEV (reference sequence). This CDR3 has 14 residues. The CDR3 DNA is TGTGCCAGCAGTGGACAGGGAGTTGGCGAAAAACTGTTTTTT. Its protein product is CASSGQGVGEKLFF.

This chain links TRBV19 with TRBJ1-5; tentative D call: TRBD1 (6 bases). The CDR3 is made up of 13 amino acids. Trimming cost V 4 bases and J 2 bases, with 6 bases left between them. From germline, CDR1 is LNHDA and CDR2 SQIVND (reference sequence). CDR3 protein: CASSTGGNQPQHF. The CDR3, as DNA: TGTGCCAGTAGTACAGGGGGCAATCAGCCCCAGCATTTT. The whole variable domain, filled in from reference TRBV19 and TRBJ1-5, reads DGGITQSPKYLFRKEGQNVTLSCEQNLNHDAMYWYRQDPGQGLRLIYYSQIVNDFQKGDIAEGYSVSREKKESFPLTVTSAQKNPTAFYLCASSTGGNQPQHFGDGTRLSIL.

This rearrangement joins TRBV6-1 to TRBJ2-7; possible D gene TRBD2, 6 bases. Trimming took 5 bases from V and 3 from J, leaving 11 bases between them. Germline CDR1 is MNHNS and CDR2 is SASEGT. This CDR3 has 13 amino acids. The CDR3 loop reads CASSWDSLYEQYF. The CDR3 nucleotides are TGTGCCAGCAGTTGGGACTCCCTCTACGAGCAGTACTTC.

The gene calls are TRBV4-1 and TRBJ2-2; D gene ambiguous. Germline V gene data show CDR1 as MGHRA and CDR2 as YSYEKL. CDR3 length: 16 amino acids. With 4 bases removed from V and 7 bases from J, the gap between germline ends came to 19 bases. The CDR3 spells CASSLRPRGPDGELFF. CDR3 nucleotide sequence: TGCGCCAGCAGCCTAAGACCAAGAGGCCCCGACGGGGAGCTGTTTTTT.

This CDR3 reads CASSPYPRGAFTEAFF. CDR3 DNA sequence: TGTGCCAGCAGCCCGTACCCCCGGGGGGCCTTTACTGAAGCTTTCTTT. The rearrangement links TRBV5-5 to TRBJ1-1, with a tentative D call TRBD1 (6 bases). CDR1 and CDR2 from the germline V gene are SGHKS and YYEKEE (reference sequence). CDR3 length: 16 amino acids. V lost 4 bases and J lost 5, with 21 bases in between.

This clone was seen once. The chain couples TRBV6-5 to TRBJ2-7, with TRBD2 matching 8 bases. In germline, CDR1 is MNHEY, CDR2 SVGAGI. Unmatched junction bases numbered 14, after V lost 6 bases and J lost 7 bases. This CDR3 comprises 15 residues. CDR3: CASSSGGASSGEQYF. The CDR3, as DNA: TGTGCCAGCAGCTCCGGGGGGGCCAGTTCGGGGGAGCAGTACTTC.

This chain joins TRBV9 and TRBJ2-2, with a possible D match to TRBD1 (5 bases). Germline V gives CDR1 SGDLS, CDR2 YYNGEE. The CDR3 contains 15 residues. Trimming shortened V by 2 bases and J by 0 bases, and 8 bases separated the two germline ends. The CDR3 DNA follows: TGTGCCAGCAGCGTTAGGACAACGAACACCGGGGAGCTGTTTTTT. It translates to CASSVRTTNTGELFF. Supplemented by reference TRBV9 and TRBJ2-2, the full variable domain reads DSGVTQTPKHLITATGQRVTLRCSPRSGDLSVYWYQQSLDQGLQFLIQYYNGEERAKGNILERFSAQQFPDLHSELNLSSLELGDSALYFCASSVRTTNTGELFFGEGSRLTVL.

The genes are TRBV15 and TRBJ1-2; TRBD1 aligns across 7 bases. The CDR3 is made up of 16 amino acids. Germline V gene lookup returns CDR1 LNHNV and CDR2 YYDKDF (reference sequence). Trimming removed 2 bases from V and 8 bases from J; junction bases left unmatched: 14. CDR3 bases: TGTGCCACCAGCAGAAAAGGGGGCGTCGGGATTGAGGGCTACACCTTC. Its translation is CATSRKGGVGIEGYTF.

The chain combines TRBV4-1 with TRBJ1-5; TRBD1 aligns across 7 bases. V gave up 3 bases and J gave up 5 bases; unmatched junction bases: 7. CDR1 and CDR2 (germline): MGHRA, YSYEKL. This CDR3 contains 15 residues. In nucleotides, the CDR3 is TGCGCCAGCAGCCAGAACAGGGGTGGCGATCAGCCCCAGCATTTT. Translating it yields CASSQNRGGDQPQHF.

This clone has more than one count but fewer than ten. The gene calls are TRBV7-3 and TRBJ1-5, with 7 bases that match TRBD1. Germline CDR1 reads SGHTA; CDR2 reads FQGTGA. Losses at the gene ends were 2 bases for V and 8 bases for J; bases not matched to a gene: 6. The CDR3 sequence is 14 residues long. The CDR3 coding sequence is TGTGCCAGCAGCTTACAAGGGGGCAGGGAGCCCCAGCATTTT. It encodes CASSLQGGREPQHF.

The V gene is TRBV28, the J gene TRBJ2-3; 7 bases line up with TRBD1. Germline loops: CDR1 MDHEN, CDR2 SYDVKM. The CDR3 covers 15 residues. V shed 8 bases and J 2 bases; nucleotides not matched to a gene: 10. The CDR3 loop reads CASGPPGQYTDTQYF. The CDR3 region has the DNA TGTGCCAGCGGCCCCCCGGGACAGTACACAGATACGCAGTATTTT. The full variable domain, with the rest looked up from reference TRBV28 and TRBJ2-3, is DVKVTQSSRYLVKRTGEKVFLECVQDMDHENMFWYRQDPGLGLRLIYFSYDVKMKEKGDIPEGYSVSREKKERFSLILESASTNQTSMYLCASGPPGQYTDTQYFGPGTRLTVL.

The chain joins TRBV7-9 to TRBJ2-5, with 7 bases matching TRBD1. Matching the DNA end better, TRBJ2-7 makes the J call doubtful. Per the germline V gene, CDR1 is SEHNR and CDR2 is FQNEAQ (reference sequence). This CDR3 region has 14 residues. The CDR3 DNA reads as TGTGCCAGCAGCTCCGACAGGGACCATGGCGAGCAGTACTTC. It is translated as CASSSDRDHGEQYF.

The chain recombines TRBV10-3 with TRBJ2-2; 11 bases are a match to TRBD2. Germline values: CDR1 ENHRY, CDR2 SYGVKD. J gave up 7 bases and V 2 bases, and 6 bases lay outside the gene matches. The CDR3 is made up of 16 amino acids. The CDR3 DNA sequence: TGTGCCATCAGTGAGCGGCTAGCGGGGGGAGTCGGGGAGCTGTTTTTT. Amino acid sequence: CAISERLAGGVGELFF.

DNA for the CDR3: TGTGCCAGCAGCCCTAATCTTGCCAGGGCCCCCTACGAGCAGTACTTC. Amino acid sequence: CASSPNLARAPYEQYF. The chain carries TRBV7-8 and TRBJ2-7; D might be TRBD1 (5 bases). Germline CDR1 reads SGHVS; CDR2 reads FQNEAQ. CDR3 length equals 16 residues. V lost 5 bases, J lost 2 bases, and 19 bases lay in between. The full variable domain, rest sourced from reference TRBV7-8 and TRBJ2-7, is GAGVSQSPRYKVAKRGQDVALRCDPISGHVSLFWYQQALGQGPEFLTYFQNEAQLDKSGLPSDRFFAERPEGSVSTLKIQRTQQEDSAVYLCASSPNLARAPYEQYFGPGTRLTVT.

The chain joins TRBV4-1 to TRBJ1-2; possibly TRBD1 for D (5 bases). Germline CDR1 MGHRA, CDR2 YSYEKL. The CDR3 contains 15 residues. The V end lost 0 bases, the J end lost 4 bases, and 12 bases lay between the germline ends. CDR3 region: CASSQERTGSYGYTF. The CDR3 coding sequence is TGCGCCAGCAGCCAAGAGAGAACAGGAAGCTATGGCTACACCTTC.

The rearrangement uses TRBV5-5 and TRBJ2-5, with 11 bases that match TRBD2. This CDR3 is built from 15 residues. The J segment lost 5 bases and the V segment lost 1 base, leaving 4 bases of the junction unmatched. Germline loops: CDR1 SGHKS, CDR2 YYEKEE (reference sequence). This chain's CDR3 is CASSLLAGGLETQYF. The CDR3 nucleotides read TGTGCCAGCAGCTTGTTAGCGGGGGGGCTGGAGACCCAGTACTTC. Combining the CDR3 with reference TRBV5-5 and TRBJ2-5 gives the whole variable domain DAGVTQSPTHLIKTRGQQVTLRCSPISGHKSVSWYQQVLGQGPQFIFQYYEKEERGRGNFPDRFSARQFPNYSSELNVNALLLGDSALYLCASSLLAGGLETQYFGPGTRLLVL.

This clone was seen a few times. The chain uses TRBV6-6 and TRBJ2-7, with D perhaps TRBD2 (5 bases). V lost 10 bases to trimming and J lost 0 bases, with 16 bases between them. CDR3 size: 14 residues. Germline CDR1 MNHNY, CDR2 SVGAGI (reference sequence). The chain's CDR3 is CAIRSEMSSYEQYF. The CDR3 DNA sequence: TGTGCCATCCGTAGCGAAATGAGCTCCTACGAGCAGTACTTC.

The CDR3 bases are TGTGCCAGCAGTTTATCAGGGGGCGGCACTGAAGCTTTCTTT. Its protein product is CASSLSGGGTEAFF. The chain is built from TRBV28 and TRBJ1-1, with TRBD1 matching over 8 bases. Germline V gene sequence: CDR1 MDHEN, CDR2 SYDVKM. This CDR3 is 14 amino acids long. Trimming cost V 1 base and J 4 bases; bases outside gene matches: 2.

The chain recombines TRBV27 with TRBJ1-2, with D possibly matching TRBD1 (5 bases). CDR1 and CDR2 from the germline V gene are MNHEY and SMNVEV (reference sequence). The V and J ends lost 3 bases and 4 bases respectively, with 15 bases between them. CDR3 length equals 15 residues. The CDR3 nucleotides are TGTGCCAGCAGTTTGGAAATTTCAGGGTCCTATGGCTACACCTTC. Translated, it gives CASSLEISGSYGYTF.

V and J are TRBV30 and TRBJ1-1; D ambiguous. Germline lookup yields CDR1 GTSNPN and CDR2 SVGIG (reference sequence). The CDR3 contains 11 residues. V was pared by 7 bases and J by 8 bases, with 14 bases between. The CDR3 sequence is CASEAGYEAFF. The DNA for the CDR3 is TGTGCCTCCGAGGCTGGGTACGAAGCTTTCTTT.

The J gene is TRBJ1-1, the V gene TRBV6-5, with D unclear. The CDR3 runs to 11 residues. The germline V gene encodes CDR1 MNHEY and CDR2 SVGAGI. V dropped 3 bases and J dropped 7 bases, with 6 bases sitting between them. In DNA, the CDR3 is TGTGCCAGCAGTTATGGAGTTGAAGCTTTCTTT. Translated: CASSYGVEAFF.

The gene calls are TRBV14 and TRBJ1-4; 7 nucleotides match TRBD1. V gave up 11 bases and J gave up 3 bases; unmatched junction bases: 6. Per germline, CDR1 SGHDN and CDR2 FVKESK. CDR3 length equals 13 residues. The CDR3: CASRGLANEKLFF. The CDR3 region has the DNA TGTGCCTCAAGGGGGCTGGCTAATGAAAAACTGTTTTTT. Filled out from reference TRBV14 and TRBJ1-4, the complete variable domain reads EAGVTQFPSHSVIEKGQTVTLRCDPISGHDNLYWYRRVMGKEIKFLLHFVKESKQDESGMPNNRFLAERTGGTYSTLKVQPAELEDSGVYFCASRGLANEKLFFGSGTQLSVL.

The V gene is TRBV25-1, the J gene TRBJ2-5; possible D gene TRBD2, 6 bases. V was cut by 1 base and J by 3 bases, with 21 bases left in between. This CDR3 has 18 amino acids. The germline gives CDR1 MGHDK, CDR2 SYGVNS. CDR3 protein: CASSEFFRVEGGEETQYF. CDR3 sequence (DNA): TGTGCCAGCAGTGAATTCTTTCGGGTGGAGGGCGGTGAAGAGACCCAGTACTTC.

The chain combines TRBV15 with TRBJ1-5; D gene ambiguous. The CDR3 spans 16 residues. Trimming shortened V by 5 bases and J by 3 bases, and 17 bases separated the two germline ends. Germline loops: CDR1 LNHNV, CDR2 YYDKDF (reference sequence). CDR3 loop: CATSQEAGIINQPQHF. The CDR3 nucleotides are TGTGCCACCAGCCAAGAGGCGGGGATAATCAATCAGCCCCAGCATTTT.

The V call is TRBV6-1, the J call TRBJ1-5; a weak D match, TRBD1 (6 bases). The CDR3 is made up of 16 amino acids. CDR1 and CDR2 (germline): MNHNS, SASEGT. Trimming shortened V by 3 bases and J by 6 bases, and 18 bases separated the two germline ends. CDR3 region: CASSEIGQTASQPQHF. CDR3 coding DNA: TGTGCCAGCAGTGAGATTGGACAGACCGCGAGTCAGCCCCAGCATTTT.

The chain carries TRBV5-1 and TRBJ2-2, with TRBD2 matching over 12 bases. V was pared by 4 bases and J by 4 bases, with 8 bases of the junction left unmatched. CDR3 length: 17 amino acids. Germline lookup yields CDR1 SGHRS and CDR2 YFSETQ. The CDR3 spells CASSEPSGGAGTGELFF. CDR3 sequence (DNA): TGCGCCAGCAGCGAGCCTAGCGGGGGGGCCGGCACCGGGGAGCTGTTTTTT.

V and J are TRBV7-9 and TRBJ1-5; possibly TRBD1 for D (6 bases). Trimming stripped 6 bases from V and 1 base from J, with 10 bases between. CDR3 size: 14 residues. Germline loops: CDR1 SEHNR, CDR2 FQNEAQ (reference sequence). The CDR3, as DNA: TGTGCCAGCAGAGACACAGGGAGCAATCAGCCCCAGCATTTT. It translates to CASRDTGSNQPQHF.